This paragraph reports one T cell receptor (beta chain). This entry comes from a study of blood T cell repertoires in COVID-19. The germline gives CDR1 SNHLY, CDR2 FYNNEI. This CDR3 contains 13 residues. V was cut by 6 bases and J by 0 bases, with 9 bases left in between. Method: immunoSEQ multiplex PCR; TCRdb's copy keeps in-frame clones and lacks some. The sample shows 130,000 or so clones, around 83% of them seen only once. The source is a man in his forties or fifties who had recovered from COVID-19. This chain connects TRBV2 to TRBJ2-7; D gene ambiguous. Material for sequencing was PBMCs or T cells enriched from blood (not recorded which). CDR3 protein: CASSGSTSYEQYF. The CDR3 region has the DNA TGTGCCAGCAGCGGGTCGACCTCCTACGAGCAGTACTTC. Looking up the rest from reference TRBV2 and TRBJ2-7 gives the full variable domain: EPEVTQTPSHQVTQMGQEVILRCVPISNHLYFYWYRQILGQKVEFLVSFYNNEISEKSEIFDDQFSVERPDGSNFTLKIRSTKLEDSAMYFCASSGSTSYEQYFGPGTRLTVT.